The clone carrying this T cell receptor beta chain was detected only a few times. Antigen: not known. These data belong to a study of human T cells and chemical hapten exposure. Across the whole study: Mostly female, the patients presented with alopecia areata, totalis or universalis. The study's findings and limits: The study found expanded TCRs formed significantly more large CDR3 similarity clusters than controls.

TCRdb ran MiXCR on the RACE reads and lists one entry per CDR3 protein. The sample includes 90,000 or so distinct CDR3 sequences, roughly a tenth of them seen just once. Regarding time point: patch test 1, 2 weeks after DPC sensitization. Treatment defined: therapeutic diphenylcyclopropenone sensitization with weekly scalp DPC. From germline, CDR1 is MNHEY and CDR2 SVGEGT. V shed 6 bases, J shed 7 bases, and the junction held 4 bases outside the gene matches. The CDR3 runs to 13 residues. The receptor's source is a middle-aged man with alopecia areata. Some clones in this sample may be carry-over from other donors' samples. V usage is TRBV6-2 or TRBV6-3 and J usage is TRBJ2-1; 9 nucleotides agree with TRBD2. The sequencing here drew on whole blood, taken in connection with sensitization to the hapten diphenylcyclopropenone (DPC). Here the CDR3 reads CASRLAGENEQFF. The CDR3 region has the DNA TGTGCCAGCAGGTTAGCGGGAGAGAATGAGCAGTTCTTC.